This entry features one TCR beta chain sequence. Profiling relied on immunoSEQ multiplex PCR, and the TCRdb table lists in-frame clones only, not all of them. The sample yields about 140,000 clones, around 87% seen once. Trimming removed 6 bases from V and 6 bases from J, with 18 bases in between. CDR3 length equals 16 residues. Germline V gene data show CDR1 as SNHLY and CDR2 as FYNNEI. The data derive from a study of T cell responses to AZD1222 COVID-19 vaccine. The chain carries TRBV2 and TRBJ1-6; D gene unclear. The receptor was derived from an adult in good health. The specimen was peripheral blood, collected on day 0 of AZD1222 vaccination. The CDR3 here is CASSPRGDRGNSPLHF. DNA for the CDR3: TGTGCCAGCAGCCCCCGGGGAGACCGAGGTAATTCACCCCTCCACTTT.